This T cell receptor (beta chain) was identified during a study of cytomegalovirus exposure and HLA in healthy donors. CDR1 is LNHDA, CDR2 SQIVND, per germline (reference sequence). Trimming stripped 3 bases from V and 2 bases from J, with 11 bases between. The CDR3 extends over 14 amino acids. Amplification used 60 Vbeta primers and 13 Jbeta primers. The repertoire was sequenced with immunoSEQ multiplex PCR; TCRdb's copy has only in-frame clones and lacks some. The sample includes roughly 130,000 clones, 70% to 80% of them seen just once. The sample taken for sequencing was PBMCs. This sequence originates from a woman aged 50 to 60 in good health and CMV-seropositive. The V call is TRBV19, the J call TRBJ2-7; D may be TRBD2 (5 bases). CDR3 loop: CASSMVGDPYEQYF. The CDR3 region has the DNA TGTGCCAGTAGTATGGTCGGGGATCCCTACGAGCAGTACTTC. Combining the CDR3 with reference TRBV19 and TRBJ2-7 gives the whole variable domain DGGITQSPKYLFRKEGQNVTLSCEQNLNHDAMYWYRQDPGQGLRLIYYSQIVNDFQKGDIAEGYSVSREKKESFPLTVTSAQKNPTAFYLCASSMVGDPYEQYFGPGTRLTVT.